One and the same sample provided the 16 T cell receptor beta chains below, sequenced in a study of blood T cells in healthy people across ages. Combining a sample-barcoded 5' primer with a J-beta primer mix, a second PCR ran for about 7 to 11 cycles. Each CDR3 protein gets one entry after TCRdb re-called the 5' RACE reads with MiXCR. The profile shows over 1,200,000 distinct CDR3 sequences, almost 60% of them singletons. Sequenced material: blood. The source is a man between 18 and 35 years old in good health.

This chain connects TRBV29-1 to TRBJ1-1, with TRBD1 as a possible D gene (6 bases). Trimming removed 7 bases from V and 5 bases from J, with 14 bases in between. Germline V lookup: CDR1 SQVTM, CDR2 ANQGSEA. CDR3 length: 12 residues. For the CDR3, the DNA is TGCAGCGGGAGGGGGTTGGGGACTGAAGCTTTCTTT. Residues: CSGRGLGTEAFF.

This clonotype was counted a few times. V is TRBV3-1 and J is TRBJ2-4, with D hard to call. The length of the CDR3 is 17 residues. The germline gives CDR1 LGHDT, CDR2 YNNKEL (reference sequence). Trimming took off 0 bases at V and 1 base at J, with 13 bases between the two ends. The CDR3 DNA follows: TGTGCCAGCAGCCAAGAAAAAGCAGGATTGGCCAAAAACATTCAGTACTTC. It translates to CASSQEKAGLAKNIQYF.

J is TRBJ2-5 and V is TRBV27; TRBD2 agrees at 12 bases. Matching the DNA end better, TRBJ2-1 makes the J call doubtful. This CDR3 region has 18 residues. CDR1 and CDR2 from the germline V gene are MNHEY and SMNVEV (reference sequence). DNA for the CDR3: TGTGCCAGCAGTTCACTAGCGGGAGGTGTCCGGGAGTTAGAGACCCAGTTCTTC. This gives the protein CASSSLAGGVRELETQFF.

Regarding this clonotype: At one end, the junction sequence differs from germline, possibly due to a read error. This chain joins TRBV7-9 and TRBJ2-3; the match to TRBD2 covers 14 bases. CDR3 size: 17 residues. Germline V gives CDR1 SEHNR, CDR2 FQNEAQ (reference sequence). The CDR3: CASSWTSGRSGEDMQYF. CDR3 in DNA: TGTGCCAGCAGCTGGACTAGCGGGAGGTCCGGGGAGGATATGCAGTATTTT.

This clonotype occurred a few times. This chain uses TRBV20-1 with TRBJ2-4, with 10 bases that match TRBD1. Trimming took 5 bases from V and 6 from J; bases not matched to a gene: 4. This CDR3 comprises 13 residues. The germline CDR1 and CDR2 sequences are DFQATT and SNEGSKA (reference sequence). The CDR3 reads CSAPRTGGNIQYF. CDR3 nucleotide sequence: TGCAGTGCTCCGCGGACAGGGGGAAACATTCAGTACTTC.

This chain connects TRBV4-1 to TRBJ2-7; the D is unclear. The CDR3 has 14 residues. Germline V gene data show CDR1 as MGHRA and CDR2 as YSYEKL. The V gene lost 0 bases and the J gene lost 3 bases, with 9 bases spanning the gap. The CDR3 reads CASSQESLVYEQYF. The CDR3 DNA reads TGCGCCAGCAGCCAAGAGTCCTTGGTCTACGAGCAGTACTTC.

This clonotype occurred a few times. CDR3 sequence reads: CASSGTGTIQYF. Here the CDR3 DNA reads TGTGCCAGCAGTGGTACAGGGACCATTCAGTACTTC. V gene TRBV25-1 combines with J gene TRBJ2-4; possibly TRBD1 for D (6 bases). The CDR3 is 12 residues long. The germline V gene encodes CDR1 MGHDK and CDR2 SYGVNS. V lost 4 bases and J 9 bases, leaving 10 bases between the germline ends.

The chain is built from TRBV10-3 and TRBJ2-2; 9 bases fit TRBD2. V gave up 7 bases and J gave up 2 bases; unmatched junction bases: 8. Per germline, CDR1 ENHRY and CDR2 SYGVKD. CDR3 length: 16 amino acids. CDR3 sequence: CAIKIAGASNTGELFF. The DNA for the CDR3 is TGTGCCATCAAAATAGCGGGGGCCTCAAACACCGGGGAGCTGTTTTTT.

The chain has TRBV7-9 and TRBJ2-5; 9 bases match TRBD1. There are 15 residues in the CDR3. CDR1 and CDR2 (germline): SEHNR, FQNEAQ (reference sequence). V trimming: 5 bases; J trimming: 5 bases; junction bases outside the gene matches: 9. CDR3 nucleotide sequence: TGTGCCAGCAGCCCCGGGACAGGGATGTCGGAGACCCAGTACTTC. Its translation is CASSPGTGMSETQYF.

This chain joins TRBV6-2 or TRBV6-3 and TRBJ1-5, with 8 positions matching TRBD1. Losses at the gene ends were 6 bases for V and 4 bases for J; bases not matched to a gene: 11. The CDR3 has 16 residues. In germline, CDR1 is MNHEY, CDR2 SVGEGT. CDR3 bases: TGTGCCAGCAGGTTGTCAGGGGGCAGTGGGAATCAGCCCCAGCATTTT. It translates to CASRLSGGSGNQPQHF.

Turning to this clonotype: The junction shows a germline mismatch at one end, possibly a read error. The genes are TRBV20-1 and TRBJ2-7; D ambiguous. Per the germline V gene, CDR1 is DFQATT and CDR2 is SNEGSKA (reference sequence). This CDR3 has 11 amino acids. The CDR3 here is CSGESSDEQYF. DNA for the CDR3: TGCAGTGGTGAGTCCTCCGACGAGCAGTACTTC.

The V and J genes are TRBV4-2 and TRBJ1-6; no definite D call. Germline V gene lookup returns CDR1 LGHNA and CDR2 YNFKEQ. V lost 4 bases, J lost 8 bases, and 9 bases lay in between. CDR3 length: 13 residues. The CDR3 DNA reads as TGTGCCAGCAGCCCCGGTGGGGATTCACCCCTCCACTTT. Its translation is CASSPGGDSPLHF.

The chain has TRBV11-2 and TRBJ2-7; D might be TRBD1 (6 bases). The germline V gene encodes CDR1 SGHAT and CDR2 FQNNGV. The CDR3 loop spans 11 amino acids. V was cut by 5 bases and J by 9 bases, with 11 bases left in between. CDR3 sequence reads: CASSATGRQYF. The CDR3 bases are TGTGCCAGCAGCGCTACAGGGAGGCAGTACTTC.

This chain joins TRBV6-2 or TRBV6-3 and TRBJ2-1, with D uncertain. The germline V gene has CDR1 MNHEY and CDR2 SVGEGT. The CDR3 is 14 amino acids. V was pared by 8 bases and J by 0 bases, with 11 bases between. CDR3 loop: CASAGDVSYNEQFF. The DNA of the CDR3 is TGTGCCAGCGCTGGAGACGTCTCCTACAATGAGCAGTTCTTC.

This CDR3 is CASSLVSGPEFTDTQYF. The CDR3 region has the DNA TGTGCCAGCAGCTTAGTCAGCGGACCTGAATTCACAGATACGCAGTATTTT. J is TRBJ2-3 and V is TRBV7-2; the D gene is possibly TRBD2 (5 bases). Looked up from germline, CDR1 is SGHTA and CDR2 is FQGNSA. V was cut by 1 base and J by 2 bases, with 16 bases left in between. The CDR3 contains 17 residues.

V and J are TRBV27 and TRBJ1-5, with a weak D call TRBD1 (5 bases). Between the trimmed V and J ends, which lost 4 bases and 2 bases, there was a span of 15 bases. Germline V gene sequence: CDR1 MNHEY, CDR2 SMNVEV (reference sequence). The CDR3 loop spans 16 amino acids. The CDR3 coding sequence is TGTGCCAGCAGTTCCTATCAGGGTAATCGCAATCAGCCCCAGCATTTT. This sequence encodes CASSSYQGNRNQPQHF.